These 19 T cell receptor beta chains came from one sample sequenced in a study of cytomegalovirus exposure and HLA in healthy donors. Primers included in the PCR were 60 Vbeta and 13 Jbeta primers. Some clones are missing from TCRdb's copy, which holds only in-frame ones; the method was immunoSEQ multiplex PCR. The profile shows about 200,000 clones, around 78% of them singletons. Source material: PBMCs. The receptors originated from a man aged 30 to 39 in good health and CMV-seronegative.

There are a few counts of this clone. This chain connects TRBV14 to TRBJ2-7, with D possibly being TRBD1 (6 bases). This CDR3 comprises 14 residues. V lost 4 bases to trimming and J lost 0 bases, with 10 bases between them. Germline CDR1 and CDR2: SGHDN and FVKESK. The CDR3 protein is CASSRTASSYEQYF. DNA of the CDR3: TGTGCCAGCAGCCGGACAGCCAGCTCCTACGAGCAGTACTTC.

This clone was recorded a few times. The chain joins TRBV10-2 to TRBJ1-2; D is perhaps TRBD1 (6 bases). Germline CDR1 reads WSHSY; CDR2 reads SAAADI. This CDR3 spans 16 amino acids. Trimming took off 6 bases at V and 2 bases at J, with 19 bases between the two ends. The CDR3 nucleotides are TGCGCCAGCAGCCCAACCTGGGACACTGAAAACTATGGCTACACCTTC. Translation gives CASSPTWDTENYGYTF.

V and J are TRBV5-1 and TRBJ2-3; 8 bases match TRBD1. With 8 bases clipped from V and 3 bases from J, the junction kept 5 bases outside the gene matches. This CDR3 region has 13 residues. The germline CDR1 and CDR2 sequences are SGHRS and YFSETQ. CDR3 bases: TGCGCCAGTGGACAGGGATCGACAGATACGCAGTATTTT. It is translated as CASGQGSTDTQYF.

V gene TRBV6-5 combines with J gene TRBJ2-7; 7 positions agree with TRBD1. The CDR3 length is 15 residues. From germline, CDR1 is MNHEY and CDR2 SVGAGI. Trimming took 0 bases from V and 1 from J; bases not matched to a gene: 3. This chain's CDR3 is CASSYSPRGSYEQYF. As DNA, the CDR3 is TGTGCCAGCAGTTACTCCCCCAGGGGGTCCTACGAGCAGTACTTC.

This rearrangement joins TRBV11-1 to TRBJ1-2; a weak D match, TRBD1 (6 bases). The germline V and J ends were trimmed by 6 bases and 4 bases, with 12 bases remaining between them. Germline V gene data show CDR1 as SGHAT and CDR2 as FQDESV (reference sequence). The length of the CDR3 is 13 residues. As DNA, the CDR3 is TGTGCCAGCAGTTCCGGCAGGGGCTATGGCTACACCTTC. Translated, it gives CASSSGRGYGYTF.

The CDR3 DNA reads as TGTGCCAGCAGAGTAAGCAGGGATCCTAGCTATGGCTACACCTTC. It yields the protein CASRVSRDPSYGYTF. The chain carries TRBV6-1 and TRBJ1-2, with D possibly TRBD1 on 5 matching bases. The CDR3 length is 15 residues. The V gene's germline CDR1 is MNHNS and CDR2 SASEGT. Trimming pared 6 bases from V and 4 bases from J, leaving 18 bases between.

J is TRBJ2-7 and V is TRBV27, with D maybe TRBD1 (5 bases). From germline, CDR1 is MNHEY and CDR2 SMNVEV (reference sequence). V lost 5 bases and J 0 bases, leaving 14 bases between the germline ends. The CDR3 totals 15 residues. DNA for the CDR3: TGTGCCAGCAGTCCACGACAGCCGCACTCCTACGAGCAGTACTTC. This gives the protein CASSPRQPHSYEQYF.

The chain couples TRBV25-1 to TRBJ1-1, with D uncertain. V lost 3 bases and J 1 base, leaving 9 bases between the germline ends. The germline V gene encodes CDR1 MGHDK and CDR2 SYGVNS. The CDR3 runs to 14 residues. CDR3: CASSEQQRNTEAFF. In DNA, the CDR3 is TGTGCCAGCAGTGAGCAACAACGGAACACTGAAGCTTTCTTT. Supplemented by reference TRBV25-1 and TRBJ1-1, the full variable domain reads EADIYQTPRYLVIGTGKKITLECSQTMGHDKMYWYQQDPGMELHLIHYSYGVNSTEKGDLSSESTVSRIRTEHFPLTLESARPSHTSQYLCASSEQQRNTEAFFGQGTRLTVV.

The V call is TRBV15, the J call TRBJ2-3; 7 nucleotides agree with TRBD2. CDR1 and CDR2 from the germline V gene are LNHNV and YYDKDF (reference sequence). J lost 8 bases, V lost 0 bases, and 11 bases had no gene match. The CDR3 is 16 residues long. CDR3 coding DNA: TGTGCCACCAGCAGAGATCAGGCGGGCGGGAGTTTTACGCAGTATTTT. Translating it yields CATSRDQAGGSFTQYF.

The rearrangement links TRBV30 to TRBJ2-7; tentatively, D is TRBD2 (6 bases). The V end was cut by 0 bases, the J end by 2 bases, with 29 bases between. This CDR3 comprises 20 residues. Looked up from germline, CDR1 is GTSNPN and CDR2 is SVGIG (reference sequence). The CDR3: CAWSVLAPLGKEVRPYEQYF. As DNA, the CDR3 is TGTGCCTGGAGTGTACTAGCACCACTAGGAAAGGAGGTTCGACCCTACGAGCAGTACTTC.

The chain couples TRBV6-5 to TRBJ2-1, with 10 bases identical to TRBD1. The CDR3 covers 14 residues. V trimming: 2 bases; J trimming: 6 bases; junction bases outside the gene matches: 1. Looked up from germline, CDR1 is MNHEY and CDR2 is SVGAGI. CDR3 protein: CASSYGTGVNEQFF. CDR3 nucleotides: TGTGCCAGCAGTTACGGGACAGGGGTCAATGAGCAGTTCTTC.

The chain couples TRBV19 to TRBJ2-1; the D gene is possibly TRBD2 (6 bases). Germline values: CDR1 LNHDA, CDR2 SQIVND (reference sequence). The CDR3 is 15 residues long. V lost 1 base to trimming and J lost 8 bases, with 15 bases between them. The CDR3: CASSIARGRMDEQFF. CDR3 coding DNA: TGTGCCAGTAGTATAGCACGAGGGAGGATGGATGAGCAGTTCTTC.

The rearrangement links TRBV15 to TRBJ1-3, with a possible D match to TRBD1 (6 bases). With 0 bases removed from V and 2 bases from J, the gap between germline ends came to 14 bases. The CDR3 length is 17 residues. Germline V lookup: CDR1 LNHNV, CDR2 YYDKDF (reference sequence). The CDR3 is CATSRDGTGKAGNTIYF. The CDR3 DNA reads TGTGCCACCAGCAGAGATGGAACAGGGAAGGCTGGAAACACCATATATTTT.

The rearrangement joins TRBV10-3 to TRBJ2-5; 9 nucleotides line up with TRBD2. Germline CDR1 ENHRY, CDR2 SYGVKD. Trimming cost V 1 base and J 1 base; bases outside gene matches: 4. This CDR3 comprises 16 residues. CDR3 sequence (DNA): TGTGCCATCAGTGAGTTGGCGGGAGGGCGCCAAGAGACCCAGTACTTC. As protein: CAISELAGGRQETQYF.

The J gene is TRBJ2-3, the V gene TRBV5-1, with 8 bases lining up with TRBD2. V shed 4 bases and J 0 bases; nucleotides not matched to a gene: 16. Germline CDR1 is SGHRS and CDR2 is YFSETQ. This CDR3 comprises 19 residues. The CDR3 DNA follows: TGCGCCAGCAGCCCGGGTAGGACTAGCATCTCCACTAGCACAGATACGCAGTATTTT. As protein: CASSPGRTSISTSTDTQYF.

This sequence joins TRBV27 and TRBJ2-2, with unresolved D. The CDR3 has 14 amino acids. Trimming stripped 1 base from V and 2 bases from J, with 5 bases between. Germline values: CDR1 MNHEY, CDR2 SMNVEV (reference sequence). The DNA for the CDR3 is TGTGCCAGCAGTTTATATTCAAACACCGGGGAGCTGTTTTTT. This gives the protein CASSLYSNTGELFF.

The sample holds one count of this clone. This chain connects TRBV29-1 to TRBJ1-1, with TRBD1 identical over 8 bases. Germline-derived CDR1 and CDR2 are SQVTM and ANQGSEA. The CDR3 is made up of 14 amino acids. Trimming took 6 bases from V and 6 from J; bases not matched to a gene: 12. The CDR3 bases are TGCAGCGTCATGAAGGGGACAGGCGGCGCTGAAGCTTTCTTT. Its protein is CSVMKGTGGAEAFF.

The chain has TRBV10-3 and TRBJ2-1, with 9 bases that match TRBD1. Per the germline V gene, CDR1 is ENHRY and CDR2 is SYGVKD. This CDR3 region has 16 residues. Trimming took 0 bases from V and 6 from J; bases not matched to a gene: 6. CDR3 DNA sequence: TGTGCCATCAGTGAGTCGTGGACAGGGGTACGCAATGAGCAGTTCTTC. This sequence encodes CAISESWTGVRNEQFF.

This clone showed up just a few times. The chain employs TRBV15 and TRBJ2-7; TRBD1 might be the D (5 bases). This CDR3 contains 15 residues. V dropped 1 base and J dropped 0 bases, with 10 bases sitting between them. Germline loops: CDR1 LNHNV, CDR2 YYDKDF (reference sequence). The CDR3 reads CATSRGDSSSYEQYF. The DNA of the CDR3 is TGTGCCACCAGCAGAGGCGACAGTAGCTCCTACGAGCAGTACTTC.